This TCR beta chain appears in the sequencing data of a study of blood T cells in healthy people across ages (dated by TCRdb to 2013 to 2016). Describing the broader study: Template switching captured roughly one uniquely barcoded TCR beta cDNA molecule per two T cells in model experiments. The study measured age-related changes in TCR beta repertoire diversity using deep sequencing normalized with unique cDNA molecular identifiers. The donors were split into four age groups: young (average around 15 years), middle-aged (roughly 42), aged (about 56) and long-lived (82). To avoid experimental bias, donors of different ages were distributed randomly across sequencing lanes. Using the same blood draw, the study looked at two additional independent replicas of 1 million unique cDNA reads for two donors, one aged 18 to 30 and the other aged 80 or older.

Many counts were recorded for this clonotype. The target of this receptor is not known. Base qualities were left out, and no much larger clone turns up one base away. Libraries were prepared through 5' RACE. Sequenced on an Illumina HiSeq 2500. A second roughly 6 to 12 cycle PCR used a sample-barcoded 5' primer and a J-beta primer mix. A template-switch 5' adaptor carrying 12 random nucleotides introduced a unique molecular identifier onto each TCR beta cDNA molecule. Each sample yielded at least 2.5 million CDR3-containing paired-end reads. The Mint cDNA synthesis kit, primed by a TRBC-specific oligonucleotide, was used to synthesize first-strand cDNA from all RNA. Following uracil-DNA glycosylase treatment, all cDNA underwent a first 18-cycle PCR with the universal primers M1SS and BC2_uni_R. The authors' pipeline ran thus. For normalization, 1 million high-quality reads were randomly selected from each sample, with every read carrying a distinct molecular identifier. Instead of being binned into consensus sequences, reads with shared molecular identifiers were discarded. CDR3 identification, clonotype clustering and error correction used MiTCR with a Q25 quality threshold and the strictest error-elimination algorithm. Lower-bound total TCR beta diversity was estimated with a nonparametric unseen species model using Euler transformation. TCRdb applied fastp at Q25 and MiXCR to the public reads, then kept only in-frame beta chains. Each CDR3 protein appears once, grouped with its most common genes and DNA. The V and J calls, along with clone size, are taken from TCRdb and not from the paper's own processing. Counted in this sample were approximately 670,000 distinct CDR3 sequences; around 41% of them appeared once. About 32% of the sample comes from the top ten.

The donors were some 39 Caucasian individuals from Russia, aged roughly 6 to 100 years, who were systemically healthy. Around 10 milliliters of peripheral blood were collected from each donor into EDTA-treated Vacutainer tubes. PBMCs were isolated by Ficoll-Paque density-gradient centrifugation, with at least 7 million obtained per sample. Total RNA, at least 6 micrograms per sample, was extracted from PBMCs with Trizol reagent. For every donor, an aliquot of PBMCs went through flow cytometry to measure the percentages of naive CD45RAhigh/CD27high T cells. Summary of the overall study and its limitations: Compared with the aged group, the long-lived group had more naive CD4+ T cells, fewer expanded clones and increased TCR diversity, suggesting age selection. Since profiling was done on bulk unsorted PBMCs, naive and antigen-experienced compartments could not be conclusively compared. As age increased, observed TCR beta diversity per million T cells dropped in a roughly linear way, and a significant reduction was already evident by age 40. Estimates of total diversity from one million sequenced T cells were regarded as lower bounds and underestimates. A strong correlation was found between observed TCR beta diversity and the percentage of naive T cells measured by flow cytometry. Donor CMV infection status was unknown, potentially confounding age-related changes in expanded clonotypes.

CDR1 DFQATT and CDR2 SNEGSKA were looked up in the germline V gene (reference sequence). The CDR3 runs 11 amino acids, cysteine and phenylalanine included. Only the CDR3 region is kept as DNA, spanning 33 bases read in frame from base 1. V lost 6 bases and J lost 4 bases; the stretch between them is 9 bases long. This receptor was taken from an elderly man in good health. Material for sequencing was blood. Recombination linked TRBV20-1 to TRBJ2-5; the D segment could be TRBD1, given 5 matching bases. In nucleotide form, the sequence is TGCAGTGCCCTAGGGGCAGAGACCCAGTACTTC. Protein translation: CSALGAETQYF.